The clone carrying this TCR delta chain was recorded a few times. The V gene's germline CDR1 is GEAIGNYY and CDR2 EKD. This CDR3 has 20 amino acids. V trimming: 3 bases; J trimming: 0 bases; junction bases outside the gene matches: 12. This sample is part of a study of gamma-delta chains in newborns, infants, children. TCRdb reanalysed the reads via CATT. The sample includes around 8,100 delta-chain clones, about 3.7% seen only once; the top ten take 15% to 20%. Sequenced material: blood. The genes are TRDV2 and TRDJ3; 8 nucleotides line up with TRDD3. The receptor was isolated from a child who was a newborn, infant or young child, either healthy, febrile or measles-vaccinated (not recorded which). The CDR3 DNA is TGTGCCTGTGACCTTGTACTGGGGGTTCCGAGCTCCTGGGACACCCGACAGATGTTTTTC. This encodes CACDLVLGVPSSWDTRQMFF.